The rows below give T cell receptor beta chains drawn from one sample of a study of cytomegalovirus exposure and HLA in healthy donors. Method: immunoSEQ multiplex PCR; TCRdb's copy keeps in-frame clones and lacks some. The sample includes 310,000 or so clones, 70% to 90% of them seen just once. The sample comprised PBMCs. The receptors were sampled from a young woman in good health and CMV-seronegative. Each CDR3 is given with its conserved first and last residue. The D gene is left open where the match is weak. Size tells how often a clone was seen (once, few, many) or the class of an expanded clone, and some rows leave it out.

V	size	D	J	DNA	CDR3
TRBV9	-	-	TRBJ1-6	TGTGCCAGCAGCGTTTTTGGGGGGGCTAATTCACCCCTCCACTTT	CASSVFGGANSPLHF
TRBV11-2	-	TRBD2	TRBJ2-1	TGTGCCAGCAGCTTAGGGACTAGCGTGGAGCAGTTCTTC	CASSLGTSVEQFF
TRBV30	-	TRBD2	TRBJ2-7	TGTGCCTGGGCCTATGGACTAGCGGGGAACTACGAGCAGTACTTC	CAWAYGLAGNYEQYF
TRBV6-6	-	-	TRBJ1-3	TGTGCCAGCAGTTTCACAGGATTGCAAAACACCATATATTTT	CASSFTGLQNTIYF
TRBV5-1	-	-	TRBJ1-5	TGCGCCAGCAGCCCCCAGGGTAGCAATCAGCCCCAGCATTTT	CASSPQGSNQPQHF
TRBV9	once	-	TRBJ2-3	TGTGCCAGCAGCGTAGTGGGGGCTCCCGCGTCCACAGATACGCAGTATTTT	CASSVVGAPASTDTQYF
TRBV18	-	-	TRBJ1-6	TGTGCCAGCTCGGAAGCGACGGGATCCCACACGCCACCCCTCCACTTT	CASSEATGSHTPPLHF
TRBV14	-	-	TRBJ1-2	TGTGCCAGCAGCCAACCCAAGCGGGCGGGGCCCAGGGACTATGGCTACACCTTC	CASSQPKRAGPRDYGYTF
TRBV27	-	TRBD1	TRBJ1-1	TGTGCCAGCAGTTCTTGGACAGGGGGTACTGAAGCTTTCTTT	CASSSWTGGTEAFF
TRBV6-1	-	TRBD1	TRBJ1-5	TGTGCCAGCAGTGCGGTCCCAGGGGGTAGCCAGCCCCAGCATTTT	CASSAVPGGSQPQHF
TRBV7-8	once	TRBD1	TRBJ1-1	TGTGCCAGCAGCGCAATAACAGGGGTGAACACTGAAGCTTTCTTT	CASSAITGVNTEAFF
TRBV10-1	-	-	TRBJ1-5	TGCGCCAGCCAATCAGGATCCGTATTAGGTAATCAGCCCCAGCATTTT	CASQSGSVLGNQPQHF
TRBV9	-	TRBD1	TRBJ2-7	TGTGCCAGCAGCGTAGGTTGGACAGGAATTGAAGAGCAGTACTTC	CASSVGWTGIEEQYF
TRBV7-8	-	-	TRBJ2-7	TGTGCCAGCAGCGAGCGGTACGAGCAGTACTTC	CASSERYEQYF
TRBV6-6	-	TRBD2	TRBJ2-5	TGTGCCAGCAGTTACTCGATGGGGGGGGGAGAGACCCAGTACTTC	CASSYSMGGGETQYF
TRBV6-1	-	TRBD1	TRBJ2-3	TGTGCCAGCAGTAGGGGGCCTTTCGGCGAGGATACGCAGTATTTT	CASSRGPFGEDTQYF
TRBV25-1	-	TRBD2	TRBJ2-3	TGTGCCAGCAGTGCCTACCCCGGCGCGGGGGACACAGATACGCAGTATTTT	CASSAYPGAGDTDTQYF
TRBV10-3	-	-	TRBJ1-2	TGTGCCATCAGTGAGTCGGCCCCACAGGAGTCTAACTATGGCTACACCTTC	CAISESAPQESNYGYTF
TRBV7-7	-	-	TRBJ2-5	TGTGCCAGCAGCTTAAACACGGGGGGCGGTGAGACCCAGTACTTC	CASSLNTGGGETQYF
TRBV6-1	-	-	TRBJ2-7	TGTGCCAGCAGCTTAAGGCGGGTTCGGTACGAGCAGTACTTC	CASSLRRVRYEQYF
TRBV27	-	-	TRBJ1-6	TGTGCCAGCAGTTTATTCCCGAATTCACCCCTCCACTTT	CASSLFPNSPLHF
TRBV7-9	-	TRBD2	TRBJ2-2	TGTGCCAGCGGCTCTAGCGGGGGGGCCGGGGAGCTGTTTTTT	CASGSSGGAGELFF
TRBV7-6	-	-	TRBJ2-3	TGTGCCAGCAGCGCAGGCCCCAGTGTAGATACGCAGTATTTT	CASSAGPSVDTQYF
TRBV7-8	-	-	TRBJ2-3	TGCGCCAGCAGCCCACTGGGACTGAGCACAGATACGCAGTATTTT	CASSPLGLSTDTQYF
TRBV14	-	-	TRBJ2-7	TGTGCCAGCAGCCAAGCCTACCGATTCTACGAGCAGTACTTC	CASSQAYRFYEQYF
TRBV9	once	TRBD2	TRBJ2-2	TGTGCCAGCAGCGTAACTAGCGGGGCGGACACCGGGGAGCTGTTTTTT	CASSVTSGADTGELFF
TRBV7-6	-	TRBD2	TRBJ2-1	TGTGCCAGCAGCATGACTAGCGGGGCTTACAATGAGCAGTTCTTC	CASSMTSGAYNEQFF
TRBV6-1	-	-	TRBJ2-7	TGTGCCAGCAGTGAATTTATCAGTCAGGGCGAGCAGTACTTC	CASSEFISQGEQYF
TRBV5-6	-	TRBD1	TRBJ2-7	TGTGCCAGCACCTCCCGTCAGGGGGACTACGAGCAGTACTTC	CASTSRQGDYEQYF
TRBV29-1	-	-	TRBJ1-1	TGCAGCGTCGAAAGACACCTAATGAACACTGAAGCTTTCTTT	CSVERHLMNTEAFF
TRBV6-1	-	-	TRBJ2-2	TGTGCCAGCAGTGAAATTCGGGGTTCCACCGGGGAGCTGTTTTTT	CASSEIRGSTGELFF
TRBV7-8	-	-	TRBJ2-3	TGTGCCAGCAGTGACACAGCGGAGAACACAGATACGCAGTATTTT	CASSDTAENTDTQYF
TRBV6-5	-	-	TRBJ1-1	TGTGCCAGCAGTTACCTATACGACAGCACTGAAGCTTTCTTT	CASSYLYDSTEAFF
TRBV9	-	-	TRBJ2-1	TGTGCCAGCAGCGTACAGGGCGATGAGCAGTTCTTC	CASSVQGDEQFF
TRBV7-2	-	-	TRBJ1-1	TGTGCCAGCAGCCCCAAGAACTACAACACTGAAGCTTTCTTT	CASSPKNYNTEAFF
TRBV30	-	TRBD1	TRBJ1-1	TGTGCCTGGAAAGGCCTCTCCCGGACAGGCCTCAACACTGAAGCTTTCTTT	CAWKGLSRTGLNTEAFF
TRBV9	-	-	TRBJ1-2	TGTGCCAGCAGCGTAGGGGGGGACTATGGCTACACCTTC	CASSVGGDYGYTF
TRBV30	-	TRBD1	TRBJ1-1	TGTGCCTGGAGGCCAGGGGGTCTAAACACTGAAGCTTTCTTT	CAWRPGGLNTEAFF
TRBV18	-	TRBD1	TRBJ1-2	TGTGCCAGCTCACCGGGGACAGGGATAATGGTCTACACCTTC	CASSPGTGIMVYTF
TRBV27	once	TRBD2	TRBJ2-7	TGTGCCAGCAGTTTACGGAGGGAGGGTTCCGAGCAGTACTTC	CASSLRREGSEQYF
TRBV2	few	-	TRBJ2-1	TGTGCCAGCAGTGAAGAGGTGGAGGTAGTTCTGTACAATGAGCAGTTCTTC	CASSEEVEVVLYNEQFF